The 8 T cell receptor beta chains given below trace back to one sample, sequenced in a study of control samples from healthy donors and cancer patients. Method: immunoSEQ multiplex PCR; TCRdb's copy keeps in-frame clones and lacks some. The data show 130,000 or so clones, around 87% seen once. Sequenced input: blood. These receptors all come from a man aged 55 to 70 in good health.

CDR3 DNA: TGCGCCAGCAGCTTTCGTAGAGGGAGCACAGATACGCAGTATTTT. Translation gives CASSFRRGSTDTQYF. J is TRBJ2-3 and V is TRBV5-1; D may be TRBD2 (5 bases). Germline assignment: CDR1 SGHRS and CDR2 YFSETQ. CDR3 size: 15 residues. The ends were cut back, 2 bases at V and 0 bases at J, with 10 bases in the middle.

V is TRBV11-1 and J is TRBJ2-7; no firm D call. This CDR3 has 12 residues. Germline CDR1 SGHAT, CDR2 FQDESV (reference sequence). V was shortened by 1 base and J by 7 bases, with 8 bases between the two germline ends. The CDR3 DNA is TGTGCCAGCAGCTTAGGACCCGGAGAGCAGTACTTC. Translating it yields CASSLGPGEQYF.

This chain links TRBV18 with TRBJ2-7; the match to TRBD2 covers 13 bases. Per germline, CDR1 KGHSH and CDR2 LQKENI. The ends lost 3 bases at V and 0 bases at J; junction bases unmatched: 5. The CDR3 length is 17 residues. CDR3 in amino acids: CASSPRLAGGYSYEQYF. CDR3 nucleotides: TGTGCCAGCTCACCGCGACTAGCGGGGGGATACTCCTACGAGCAGTACTTC.

This CDR3 reads CASSLDRDQPQHF. The DNA for the CDR3 is TGTGCCAGCAGCTTGGACAGGGATCAGCCCCAGCATTTT. The chain couples TRBV5-6 to TRBJ1-5; D possibly corresponds to TRBD1 (6 bases). CDR3 size: 13 residues. V lost 0 bases and J lost 5, with 6 bases in between. Germline V gene sequence: CDR1 SGHDT, CDR2 YYEEEE. Full variable domain (rest looked up from reference TRBV5-6 and TRBJ1-5): DAGVTQSPTHLIKTRGQQVTLRCSPKSGHDTVSWYQQALGQGPQFIFQYYEEEERQRGNFPDRFSGHQFPNYSSELNVNALLLGDSALYLCASSLDRDQPQHFGDGTRLSIL.

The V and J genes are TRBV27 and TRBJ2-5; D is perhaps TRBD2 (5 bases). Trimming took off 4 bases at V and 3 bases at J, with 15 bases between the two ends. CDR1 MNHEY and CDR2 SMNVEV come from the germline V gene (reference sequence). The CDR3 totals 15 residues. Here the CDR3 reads CASSYWAGGEETQYF. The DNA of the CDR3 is TGTGCCAGCAGTTATTGGGCGGGTGGGGAAGAGACCCAGTACTTC.

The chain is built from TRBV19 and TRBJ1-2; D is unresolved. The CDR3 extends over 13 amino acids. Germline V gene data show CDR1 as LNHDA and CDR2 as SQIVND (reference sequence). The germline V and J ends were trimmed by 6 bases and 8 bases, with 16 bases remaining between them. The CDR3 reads CASSPDGTSGYTF. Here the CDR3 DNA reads TGTGCCAGTAGCCCCGACGGTACCTCAGGCTACACCTTC.

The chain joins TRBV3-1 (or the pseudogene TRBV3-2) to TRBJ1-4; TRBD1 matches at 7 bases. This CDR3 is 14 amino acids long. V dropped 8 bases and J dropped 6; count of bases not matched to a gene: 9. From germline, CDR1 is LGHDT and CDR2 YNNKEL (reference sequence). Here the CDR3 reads CASAGTGQYEKLFF. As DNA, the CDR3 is TGTGCCAGCGCAGGAACGGGACAGTATGAAAAACTGTTTTTT.

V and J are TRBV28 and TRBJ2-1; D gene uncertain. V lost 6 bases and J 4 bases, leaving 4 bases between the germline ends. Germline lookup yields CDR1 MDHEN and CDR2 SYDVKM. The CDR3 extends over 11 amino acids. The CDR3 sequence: CASRYYNEQFF. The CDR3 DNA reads TGTGCCAGCAGATATTACAATGAGCAGTTCTTC. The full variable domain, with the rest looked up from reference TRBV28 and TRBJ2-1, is DVKVTQSSRYLVKRTGEKVFLECVQDMDHENMFWYRQDPGLGLRLIYFSYDVKMKEKGDIPEGYSVSREKKERFSLILESASTNQTSMYLCASRYYNEQFFGPGTRLTVL.